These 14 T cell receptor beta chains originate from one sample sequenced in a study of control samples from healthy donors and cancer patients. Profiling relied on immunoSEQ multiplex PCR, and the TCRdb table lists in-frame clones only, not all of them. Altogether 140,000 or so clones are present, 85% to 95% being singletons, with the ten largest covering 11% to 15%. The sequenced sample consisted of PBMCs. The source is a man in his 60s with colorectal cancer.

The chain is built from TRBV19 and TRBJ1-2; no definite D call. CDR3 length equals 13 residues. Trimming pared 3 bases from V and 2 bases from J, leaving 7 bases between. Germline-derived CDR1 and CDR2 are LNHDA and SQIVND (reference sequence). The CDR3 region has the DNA TGTGCCAGTAGTATTTCAAAGAACTATGGCTACACCTTC. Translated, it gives CASSISKNYGYTF.

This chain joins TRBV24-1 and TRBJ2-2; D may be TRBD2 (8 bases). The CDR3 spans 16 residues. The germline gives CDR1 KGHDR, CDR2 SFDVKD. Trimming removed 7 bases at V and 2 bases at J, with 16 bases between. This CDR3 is CATRTGGTENTGELFF. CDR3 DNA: TGTGCCACCAGGACGGGAGGGACAGAAAACACCGGGGAGCTGTTTTTT.

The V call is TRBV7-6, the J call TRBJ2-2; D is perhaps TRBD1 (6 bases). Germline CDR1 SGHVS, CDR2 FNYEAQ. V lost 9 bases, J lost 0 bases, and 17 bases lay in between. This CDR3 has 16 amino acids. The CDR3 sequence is CASKRDGTTNTGELFF. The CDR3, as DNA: TGTGCCAGTAAACGGGACGGGACAACGAACACCGGGGAGCTGTTTTTT.

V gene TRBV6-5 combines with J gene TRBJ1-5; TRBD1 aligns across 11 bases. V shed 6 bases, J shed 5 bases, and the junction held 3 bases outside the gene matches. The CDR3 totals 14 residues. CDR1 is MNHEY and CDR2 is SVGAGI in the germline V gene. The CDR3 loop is CASRGGQGDQPQHF. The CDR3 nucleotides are TGTGCCAGCAGGGGGGGACAGGGGGATCAGCCCCAGCATTTT.

The DNA for the CDR3 is TGTGCCAGCAGCTGGATGGGCTACACCTTC. Translating gives CASSWMGYTF. The chain combines TRBV28 with TRBJ1-2; the D is unclear. Germline CDR1 MDHEN, CDR2 SYDVKM. This CDR3 region has 10 residues. The germline V and J ends were trimmed by 6 bases and 8 bases, with 7 bases remaining between them.

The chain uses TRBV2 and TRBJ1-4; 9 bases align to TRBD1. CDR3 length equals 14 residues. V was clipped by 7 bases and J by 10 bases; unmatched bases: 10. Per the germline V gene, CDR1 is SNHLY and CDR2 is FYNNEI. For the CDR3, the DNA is TGTGCCAGCACCCCGGGACAGGGTCATGTAAAACTGTTTTTT. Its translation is CASTPGQGHVKLFF. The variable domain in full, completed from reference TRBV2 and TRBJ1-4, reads EPEVTQTPSHQVTQMGQEVILRCVPISNHLYFYWYRQILGQKVEFLVSFYNNEISEKSEIFDDQFSVERPDGSNFTLKIRSTKLEDSAMYFCASTPGQGHVKLFFGSGTQLSVL.

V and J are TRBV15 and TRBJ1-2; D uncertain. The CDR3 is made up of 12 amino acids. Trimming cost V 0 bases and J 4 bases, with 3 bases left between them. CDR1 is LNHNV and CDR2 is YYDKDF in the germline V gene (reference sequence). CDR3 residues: CATSREGYGYTF. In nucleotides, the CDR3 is TGTGCCACCAGCAGAGAAGGCTATGGCTACACCTTC.

CDR3 in DNA: TGCGCCAGCAGCTACTTCGGGGACAGCTTAAGAACTAATGAAAAACTGTTTTTT. This gives the protein CASSYFGDSLRTNEKLFF. This chain joins TRBV4-1 and TRBJ1-4, with 7 bases matching TRBD1. The junction had 13 bases not matched to a gene; V was cut back by 5 bases and J by 1 base. The CDR3 consists of 18 residues. Germline lookup yields CDR1 MGHRA and CDR2 YSYEKL.

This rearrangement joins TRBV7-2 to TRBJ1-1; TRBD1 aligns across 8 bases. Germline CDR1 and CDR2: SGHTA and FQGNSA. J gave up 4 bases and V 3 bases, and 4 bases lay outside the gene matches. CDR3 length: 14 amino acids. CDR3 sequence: CASSFRTGSTEAFF. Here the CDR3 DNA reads TGTGCCAGCAGCTTCCGGACAGGGAGCACTGAAGCTTTCTTT.

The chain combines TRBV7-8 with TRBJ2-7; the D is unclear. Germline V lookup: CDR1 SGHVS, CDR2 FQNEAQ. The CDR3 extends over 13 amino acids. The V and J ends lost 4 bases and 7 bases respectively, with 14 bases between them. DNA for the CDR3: TGTGCCAGCAGCTCCCACGAGATCTTGGAGCAGTACTTC. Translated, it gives CASSSHEILEQYF.

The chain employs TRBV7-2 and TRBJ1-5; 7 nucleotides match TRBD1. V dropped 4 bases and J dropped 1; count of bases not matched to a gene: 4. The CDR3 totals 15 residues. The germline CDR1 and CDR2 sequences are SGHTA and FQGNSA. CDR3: CASSSRGLSNQPQHF. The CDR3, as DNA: TGTGCCAGCAGCTCCAGGGGGTTGAGCAATCAGCCCCAGCATTTT.

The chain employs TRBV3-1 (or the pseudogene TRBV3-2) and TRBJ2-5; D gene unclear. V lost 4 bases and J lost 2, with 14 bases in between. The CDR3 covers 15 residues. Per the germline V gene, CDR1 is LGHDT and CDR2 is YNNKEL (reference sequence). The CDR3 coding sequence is TGTGCCAGCAGCCTGATGACTGGGCCTCAAGAGACCCAGTACTTC. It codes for CASSLMTGPQETQYF.

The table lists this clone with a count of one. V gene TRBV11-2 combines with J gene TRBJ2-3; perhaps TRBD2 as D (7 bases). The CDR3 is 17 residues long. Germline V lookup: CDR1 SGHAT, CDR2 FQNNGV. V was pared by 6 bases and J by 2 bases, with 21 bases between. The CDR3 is CASRSIWGGALTDTQYF. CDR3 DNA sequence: TGTGCCAGCAGGTCAATCTGGGGGGGGGCCCTCACAGATACGCAGTATTTT.

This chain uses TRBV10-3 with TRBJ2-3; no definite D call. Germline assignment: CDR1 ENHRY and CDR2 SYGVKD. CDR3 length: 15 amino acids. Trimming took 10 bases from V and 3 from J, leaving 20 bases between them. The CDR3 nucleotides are TGTGCCACCGTCGCCCTGAGCAGTGGGACAGATACGCAGTATTTT. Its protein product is CATVALSSGTDTQYF.